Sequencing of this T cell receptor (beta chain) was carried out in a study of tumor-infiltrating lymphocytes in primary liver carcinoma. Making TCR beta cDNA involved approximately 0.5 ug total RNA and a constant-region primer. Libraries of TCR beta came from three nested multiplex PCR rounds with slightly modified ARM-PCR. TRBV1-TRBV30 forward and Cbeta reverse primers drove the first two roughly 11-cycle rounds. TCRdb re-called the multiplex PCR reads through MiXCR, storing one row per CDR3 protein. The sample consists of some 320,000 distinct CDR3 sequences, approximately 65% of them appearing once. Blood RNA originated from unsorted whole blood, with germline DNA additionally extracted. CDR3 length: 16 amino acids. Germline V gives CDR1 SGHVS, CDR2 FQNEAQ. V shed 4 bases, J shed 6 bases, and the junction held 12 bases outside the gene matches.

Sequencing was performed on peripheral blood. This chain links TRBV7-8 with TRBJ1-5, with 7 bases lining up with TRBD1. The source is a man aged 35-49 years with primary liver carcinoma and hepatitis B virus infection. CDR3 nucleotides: TGTGCCAGCAGCTCCCAAGGCGCAGGGGGGGGTCAGCCCCAGCATTTT. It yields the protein CASSSQGAGGGQPQHF.